The source of this TCR beta chain is a study of CD8+ T cells in alopecia areata (dated 2018 in TCRdb). In terms of the full investigation: The treated patients, all with moderate-to-severe alopecia areata, were enrolled in an open-label pilot trial of oral tofacitinib given at 5 to 10 mg twice daily. Tofacitinib was administered for 6 to 18 months, and 6 months of follow-up off drug were then conducted to assess delayed response and recurrence. In both human patients and the C3H/HeJ mouse model, the study applied high-throughput TCRbeta sequencing to look at T cell clonal expansion in alopecia areata. On the human side, TCRbeta sequencing was run on scalp tissue and on sorted CD4+ and CD8+ peripheral blood T cells from healthy controls and from alopecia areata patients with either patchy or totalis/universalis disease. Biopsies were taken from tofacitinib-treated patients at baseline and again at 4 and 24 weeks into treatment, and several of those patients also had a later scalp biopsy. Scalp clonality was compared across normal scalp (n=4), patchy alopecia areata scalp (n=8), and alopecia totalis/universalis scalp (n=8). RNA was extracted with the PAXgene miRNA kit for fixed scalp, the miRNeasy kit for PBMCs, and the RNeasy kit for mouse skin. TCRbeta CDR3 regions were amplified by immunoSEQ multiplex PCR with 35 Vbeta forward and 13 Jbeta reverse primers. The study at large found these results: Higher clonality and more expanded CD8+ clones were observed in lesional scalp than in normal scalp, particularly in alopecia totalis/universalis, a finding suggestive of antigenic drive. Shared TCR sequences between patients were less evident than in mice, which may be partly attributable to HLA diversity in the patient population. Scalp TCR repertoire analysis is complicated because resident alphabeta T cells in normal human skin are also sequenced, whereas mouse skin is dominated by gammadelta T cells.

The sample's time point label is to be understood as: baseline before oral tofacitinib. Peripheral blood and lesional scalp punch biopsies were obtained from patients with alopecia areata. PBMCs were separated by density centrifugation and stained for CD3, CD4 and CD8, after which CD4+ and CD8+ T cells were sorted on a FACSAria. A note on this clone: What antigen it recognizes has not been identified. No much larger clone is present one base from it, and per-base qualities are unavailable.

CDR1 SGHDT and CDR2 YYEEEE were looked up in the germline V gene. Ends trimmed: V by 3 bases, J by 0 bases; bases unmatched to a gene: 8. The CDR3 starts with the cysteine, ends with the phenylalanine, and has 17 residues. The sequence is cut down to CDR3 DNA, 51 bases in frame from base 1. Library generation was performed with the immunoSEQ multiplex PCR assay. To provide template for TCR sequencing, every sample had RNA extracted and reverse transcribed into cDNA. First-strand cDNA was synthesized using SuperScript III with a 2:1 mix of oligo-dT and random hexamers. Amplification bias was assessed with a synthetic immune receptor repertoire, and residual bias was removed computationally. As for how the authors treated the data: After raw reads were preprocessed to remove errors, the CDR3 was defined following IMGT conventions as running from the conserved cysteine to phenylalanine. Clonality was computed as 1 minus the Shannon entropy, with the entropy normalized by log2 of the number of productive unique TCRs. Whether each scalp clone was CD4 or CD8 was inferred by checking scalp TCRbeta sequences against the CD4 and CD8 repertoires from sorted blood. In its TCRdb copy, this immuneACCESS table keeps in-frame sequences only and misses some clones. Where compared with another copy, unresolved V genes explain less than half of these, and the others have no known cause. That table is the source of V, J and clone size, and D and trimming were worked out from the DNA. The sample table contains some 150,000 clones; only one count was recorded for less than 75% of them. The leading ten clones occupy approximately 10% of the sample.

This clonotype was obtained from a human donor with alopecia areata. This sample comprised CD8+ T cells sorted from blood, obtained at week 0. This sequence uses TRBV5-6 and TRBJ2-3; 9 bases in the middle match TRBD2. At the DNA level, the sequence is TGTGCCAGCAGCTCGACCGATAGCGGGGGAAGCACAGATACGCAGTATTTT. This is translated as CASSSTDSGGSTDTQYF.